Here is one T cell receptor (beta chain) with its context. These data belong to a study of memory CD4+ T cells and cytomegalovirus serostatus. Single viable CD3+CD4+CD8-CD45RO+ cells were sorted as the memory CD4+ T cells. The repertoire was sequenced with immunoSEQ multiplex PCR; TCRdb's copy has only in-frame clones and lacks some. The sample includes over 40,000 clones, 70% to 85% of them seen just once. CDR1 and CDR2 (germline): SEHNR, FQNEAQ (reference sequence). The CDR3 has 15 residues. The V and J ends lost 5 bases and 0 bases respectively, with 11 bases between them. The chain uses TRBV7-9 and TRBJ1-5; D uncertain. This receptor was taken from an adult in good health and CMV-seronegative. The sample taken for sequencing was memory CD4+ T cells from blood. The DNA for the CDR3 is TGTGCCAGCAGCAACAGTGGACTTAGCAATCAGCCCCAGCATTTT. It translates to CASSNSGLSNQPQHF.